Described below is a single T cell receptor (beta chain) sequence and its context. The antigen is not known. The entry originates in a study of T cells in Graves' hyperthyroidism and ophthalmopathy. Study outcomes and limitations: The majority of expanded thyroid clonotypes above 0.001 also appeared in blood.

CDR1 is SGHVS and CDR2 is FNYEAQ in the germline V gene. CDR3 size: 20 residues. The junction had 10 bases not matched to a gene; V was cut back by 0 bases and J by 0 bases. Regions amplified from RNA transcripts were the TCR beta CDR3 regions. HTBI primers were used for first-round RT-PCR of the TCR CDR3. TCRdb re-analysed the multiplex PCR reads in MiXCR, keeping a single row per CDR3 protein. The data contain hundreds of thousands of distinct CDR3 sequences, more than 30% of them singletons. This chain links TRBV7-6 with TRBJ2-2, with TRBD2 identical over 10 bases. This TCR came from a man aged 18 to 29 with Graves' hyperthyroidism. The sample was blood. For the CDR3, the DNA is TGTGCCAGCAGCTTAGCACTAGCGGGAAGCTACTTGACGAACACCGGGGAGCTGTTTTTT. This gives the protein CASSLALAGSYLTNTGELFF.